This is a list of T cell receptor beta chains from one sample in a study of blood T cells in healthy people across ages. TCRdb recomputed calls from the 5' RACE reads with MiXCR, one row per CDR3 protein. The sample lists about 1.7 million distinct CDR3 sequences; roughly 27% were seen once. The sequencing sample was made of blood. The receptors originated from a woman in her thirties in good health. Both conserved end residues are part of each CDR3. Fields, in order: V gene, clone size, D gene, J gene, CDR3 protein, CDR3 DNA. A D gene is named only where the DNA matches it firmly. Part of the rows lack a size; the others show once, few, many or a class for expanded clones.

V: TRBV27
size: few
D: -
J: TRBJ1-1
CDR3: CASSFGDQGRTEAFF
DNA: TGTGCCAGCAGTTTTGGGGATCAGGGGAGGACTGAAGCTTTCTTT

V: TRBV7-9
size: few
D: -
J: TRBJ2-7
CDR3: CASSFQGSGDEQYF
DNA: TGTGCCAGCAGCTTCCAGGGCTCGGGGGACGAGCAGTACTTC

V: TRBV7-9
size: few
D: TRBD1
J: TRBJ2-7
CDR3: CASSLTGGGSGLYEQYF
DNA: TGTGCCAGCAGCTTGACAGGGGGCGGGTCGGGCCTTTACGAGCAGTACTTC

V: TRBV5-1
size: few
D: -
J: TRBJ2-5
CDR3: CASSLAIEGEQYF
DNA: TGCGCCAGCAGCTTGGCCATTGAGGGTGAGCAGTACTTC

V: TRBV20-1
size: many
D: TRBD1
J: TRBJ2-5
CDR3: CSARAPTGIPETQYF
DNA: TGCAGTGCTAGAGCCCCGACAGGGATCCCAGAGACCCAGTACTTC

V: TRBV20-1
size: -
D: -
J: TRBJ2-2
CDR3: CSAIPPGPVTGELFF
DNA: TGCAGTGCTATCCCTCCGGGACCAGTTACCGGGGAGCTGTTTTTT

V: TRBV11-2
size: -
D: TRBD2
J: TRBJ2-3
CDR3: CASSTAGTSGGITDTQYF
DNA: TGTGCCAGCAGCACAGCCGGGACTAGCGGGGGGATCACAGATACGCAGTATTTT

V: TRBV6-4
size: -
D: -
J: TRBJ2-6
CDR3: CASSEKGNGANVLTF
DNA: TGTGCCAGCAGTGAAAAGGGGAATGGGGCCAACGTCCTGACTTTC

V: TRBV9
size: few
D: -
J: TRBJ2-7
CDR3: CASSVAPAFEQYF
DNA: TGTGCCAGCAGCGTTGCTCCGGCCTTCGAGCAGTACTTC

V: TRBV6-6
size: many
D: -
J: TRBJ2-3
CDR3: CASSPLDSSNTDTQYF
DNA: TGTGCCAGCAGCCCCCTTGACTCGTCTAACACAGATACGCAGTATTTT

V: TRBV9
size: -
D: -
J: TRBJ2-1
CDR3: CASSPTRDKKRWSSYNEQFF
DNA: TGTGCCAGCAGCCCCACCCGAGATAAAAAGCGATGGAGCTCCTACAATGAGCAGTTCTTC

V: TRBV3-1
size: many
D: TRBD1
J: TRBJ2-4
CDR3: CASSLETGTAKNIQYF
DNA: TGTGCCAGCAGCCTGGAGACAGGGACGGCCAAAAACATTCAGTACTTC

V: TRBV20-1
size: -
D: TRBD1
J: TRBJ2-1
CDR3: CSARGDRGKDEQFF
DNA: TGCAGTGCTAGGGGGGACAGGGGGAAGGATGAGCAGTTCTTC

V: TRBV2
size: -
D: -
J: TRBJ1-2
CDR3: CASSEDLLGGGGYTF
DNA: TGTGCCAGCAGTGAAGACCTGTTGGGGGGCGGAGGCTACACCTTC

V: TRBV10-3
size: few
D: -
J: TRBJ1-4
CDR3: CAISDRNGQLEKLFF
DNA: TGTGCCATCAGCGATCGAAACGGACAGCTTGAAAAACTGTTTTTT

V: TRBV3-1
size: -
D: -
J: TRBJ2-3
CDR3: CASSLDLYTDTQYF
DNA: TGTGCCAGCAGCCTAGACCTATACACAGATACGCAGTATTTT

V: TRBV29-1
size: many
D: -
J: TRBJ2-3
CDR3: CSVYSDTQYF
DNA: TGCAGCGTTTATTCGGATACGCAGTATTTT

V: TRBV20-1
size: few
D: -
J: TRBJ1-2
CDR3: CSARLAGVFYGYTF
DNA: TGCAGTGCTAGGTTGGCAGGCGTATTCTATGGCTACACCTTC

V: TRBV12-3/TRBV12-4
size: few
D: -
J: TRBJ2-2
CDR3: CVAEHTGELFF
DNA: TGTGTCGCAGAGCACACCGGGGAGCTGTTTTTT

V: TRBV30
size: few
D: -
J: TRBJ1-2
CDR3: CAWNGRNRRSGYTF
DNA: TGTGCCTGGAATGGGCGGAATAGGCGCTCGGGCTACACCTTC

V: TRBV20-1
size: -
D: -
J: TRBJ2-7
CDR3: CSARVPRTGRDEQYF
DNA: TGCAGTGCTAGAGTCCCTAGGACAGGGAGGGACGAGCAGTACTTC

V: TRBV6-2/TRBV6-3
size: -
D: -
J: TRBJ2-1
CDR3: CASRFGVEQFF
DNA: TGTGCCAGCAGGTTTGGGGTTGAGCAGTTCTTC

V: TRBV12-3/TRBV12-4
size: -
D: -
J: TRBJ1-3
CDR3: CASSQQGSGNTIYF
DNA: TGTGCCAGCAGTCAACAGGGATCTGGAAACACCATATATTTT

V: TRBV24-1
size: -
D: -
J: TRBJ2-7
CDR3: CATSGLRGCEQYF
DNA: TGTGCCACCAGCGGATTACGAGGCTGCGAGCAGTACTTC

V: TRBV7-9
size: few
D: TRBD1
J: TRBJ2-5
CDR3: CASSLSDRDQETQYF
DNA: TGTGCCAGCAGCTTATCGGACAGGGATCAAGAGACCCAGTACTTC

V: TRBV5-1
size: few
D: TRBD2
J: TRBJ2-3
CDR3: CASTLHTLGSGGDTQYF
DNA: TGCGCCAGCACCTTACATACGTTGGGTAGCGGGGGTGATACGCAGTATTTT

V: TRBV27
size: many
D: TRBD1
J: TRBJ2-7
CDR3: CASSFYRGPTYEQYF
DNA: TGTGCCAGCAGTTTTTACAGGGGTCCCACCTACGAGCAGTACTTC

V: TRBV29-1
size: -
D: TRBD1
J: TRBJ1-1
CDR3: CSVWTGQTEAFF
DNA: TGCAGCGTTTGGACAGGCCAAACTGAAGCTTTCTTT

V: TRBV5-6
size: many
D: TRBD1
J: TRBJ2-5
CDR3: CASSLLTGQETQYF
DNA: TGTGCCAGCAGCTTACTGACAGGGCAAGAGACCCAGTACTTC

V: TRBV9
size: -
D: TRBD2
J: TRBJ2-3
CDR3: CASSARRAGGTDTQYF
DNA: TGTGCCAGCAGCGCCCGGAGAGCGGGGGGCACAGATACGCAGTATTTT

V: TRBV27
size: few
D: TRBD2
J: TRBJ2-1
CDR3: CATTSGGGNEQFF
DNA: TGTGCCACAACTAGCGGGGGCGGGAATGAGCAGTTCTTC

V: TRBV20-1
size: -
D: TRBD2
J: TRBJ2-5
CDR3: CSASREGLVNPKTQYF
DNA: TGCAGTGCTAGTAGAGAGGGACTAGTCAACCCGAAGACCCAGTACTTC

V: TRBV6-5
size: -
D: -
J: TRBJ2-3
CDR3: CANSYSRADTQYF
DNA: TGTGCCAACAGTTACTCCCGGGCAGATACGCAGTATTTT

V: TRBV4-3
size: -
D: -
J: TRBJ2-3
CDR3: CASSPQPGPTDTQYF
DNA: TGCGCCAGCAGCCCTCAACCGGGTCCGACAGATACGCAGTATTTT

V: TRBV5-1
size: few
D: TRBD2
J: TRBJ2-1
CDR3: CASSSRVAGGNNEQFF
DNA: TGCGCCAGCAGCTCACGTGTCGCGGGGGGGAACAATGAGCAGTTCTTC

V: TRBV15
size: -
D: -
J: TRBJ2-3
CDR3: CATSSGPSTDTQYF
DNA: TGTGCCACCAGCTCGGGACCCTCCACAGATACGCAGTATTTT

V: TRBV7-2
size: many
D: -
J: TRBJ1-3
CDR3: CASSLDYLPGRPGNTIYF
DNA: TGTGCCAGCAGCTTAGACTATCTTCCAGGGAGGCCTGGAAACACCATATATTTT

V: TRBV9
size: many
D: TRBD1
J: TRBJ2-7
CDR3: CASSFGQGGSYEQYF
DNA: TGTGCCAGCAGCTTCGGACAGGGGGGCTCCTACGAGCAGTACTTC

V: TRBV29-1
size: -
D: -
J: TRBJ2-7
CDR3: CSVDGTRVGEQYF
DNA: TGCAGCGTTGATGGAACGAGGGTCGGCGAGCAGTACTTC

V: TRBV29-1
size: many
D: -
J: TRBJ2-7
CDR3: CSVDIGDKAYEQYF
DNA: TGCAGCGTTGACATCGGGGACAAAGCCTACGAGCAGTACTTC

V: TRBV19
size: -
D: TRBD2
J: TRBJ2-7
CDR3: CASSRKGVAGADEQYF
DNA: TGTGCCAGTAGTCGCAAGGGGGTAGCGGGAGCCGACGAGCAGTACTTC

V: TRBV3-1
size: few
D: -
J: TRBJ1-2
CDR3: CASSQLQGDGYTF
DNA: TGTGCCAGCAGCCAGCTACAGGGAGATGGCTACACCTTC

V: TRBV27
size: few
D: -
J: TRBJ2-3
CDR3: CASRDHTDTQYF
DNA: TGTGCCAGCCGGGACCATACAGATACGCAGTATTTT

V: TRBV9
size: few
D: TRBD1
J: TRBJ1-4
CDR3: CASSAVTGRHEKLFF
DNA: TGTGCCAGCAGCGCCGTGACAGGGCGACATGAAAAACTGTTTTTT

V: TRBV5-1
size: few
D: TRBD1
J: TRBJ2-1
CDR3: CASSFQGELNEQFF
DNA: TGCGCCAGCAGCTTTCAGGGGGAGTTGAATGAGCAGTTCTTC

V: TRBV29-1
size: many
D: -
J: TRBJ1-6
CDR3: CSVVTDSSYNSPLHF
DNA: TGCAGCGTCGTGACAGACAGCTCCTATAATTCACCCCTCCACTTT

V: TRBV11-2
size: -
D: -
J: TRBJ1-2
CDR3: CASSLVRGLGYGYTF
DNA: TGTGCCAGCAGCTTAGTACGGGGTCTCGGCTATGGCTACACCTTC

V: TRBV5-5
size: -
D: TRBD2
J: TRBJ2-2
CDR3: CASGTLAGDTGELFF
DNA: TGTGCCAGCGGGACCCTAGCGGGGGACACCGGGGAGCTGTTTTTT

V: TRBV2
size: -
D: TRBD2
J: TRBJ2-1
CDR3: CASCRLAGGEQFF
DNA: TGTGCCAGCTGCCGACTAGCGGGAGGGGAGCAGTTCTTC

V: TRBV2
size: many
D: TRBD1
J: TRBJ2-5
CDR3: CASRSGQGLETQYF
DNA: TGTGCCAGCAGATCGGGACAGGGTCTAGAGACCCAGTACTTC

V: TRBV7-9
size: -
D: -
J: TRBJ2-7
CDR3: CASGSQGVPYEQYF
DNA: TGTGCCAGCGGAAGCCAAGGGGTTCCCTACGAGCAGTACTTC

V: TRBV5-1
size: -
D: TRBD2
J: TRBJ2-2
CDR3: CASSFTSGVNTGELFF
DNA: TGCGCCAGCAGCTTCACTAGCGGGGTGAACACCGGGGAGCTGTTTTTT

V: TRBV5-1
size: -
D: -
J: TRBJ2-7
CDR3: CASSVLSGHSEQYF
DNA: TGCGCCAGCAGCGTTCTCTCTGGGCACAGCGAGCAGTACTTC

V: TRBV24-1
size: few
D: TRBD2
J: TRBJ2-5
CDR3: CATSDCASGALQETQYF
DNA: TGTGCCACCAGCGATTGCGCTAGCGGGGCTCTCCAAGAGACCCAGTACTTC

V: TRBV7-2
size: few
D: TRBD1
J: TRBJ1-4
CDR3: CASSPHRGPNEKLFF
DNA: TGTGCCAGCAGCCCTCACAGGGGGCCTAATGAAAAACTGTTTTTT

V: TRBV7-9
size: few
D: TRBD1
J: TRBJ2-1
CDR3: CASSSPQGTSYNEQFF
DNA: TGTGCCAGCAGCTCCCCACAGGGGACCTCCTACAATGAGCAGTTCTTC

V: TRBV29-1
size: few
D: -
J: TRBJ2-6
CDR3: CSVEASGTLSGANVLTF
DNA: TGCAGCGTTGAAGCTTCCGGGACCCTCTCTGGGGCCAACGTCCTGACTTTC

V: TRBV21-1
size: -
D: -
J: TRBJ2-1
CDR3: CASSKRGFGAYNEQFF
DNA: TGTGCCAGCAGCAAAAGGGGGTTCGGGGCCTACAATGAGCAGTTCTTC

V: TRBV12-3/TRBV12-4
size: -
D: -
J: TRBJ2-5
CDR3: CASSFNMAETQYF
DNA: TGTGCCAGCAGTTTCAACATGGCGGAGACCCAGTACTTC